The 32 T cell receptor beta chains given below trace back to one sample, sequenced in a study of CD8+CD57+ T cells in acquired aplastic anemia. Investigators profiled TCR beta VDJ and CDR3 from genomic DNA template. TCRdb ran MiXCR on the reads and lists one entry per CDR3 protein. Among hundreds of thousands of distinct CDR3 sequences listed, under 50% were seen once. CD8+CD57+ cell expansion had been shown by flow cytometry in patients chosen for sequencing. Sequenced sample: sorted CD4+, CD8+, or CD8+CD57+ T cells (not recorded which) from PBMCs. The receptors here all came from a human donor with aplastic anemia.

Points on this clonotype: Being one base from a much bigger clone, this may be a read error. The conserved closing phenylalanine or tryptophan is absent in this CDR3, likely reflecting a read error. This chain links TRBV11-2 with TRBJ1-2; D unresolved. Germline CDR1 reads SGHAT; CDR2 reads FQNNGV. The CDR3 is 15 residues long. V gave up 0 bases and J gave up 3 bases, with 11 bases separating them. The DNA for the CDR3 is TGTGCCAGCAGCTTAGACCGGTCGGTGGACTATGGCTACACCTCC. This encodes CASSLDRSVDYGYTS.

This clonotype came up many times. CDR3 nucleotide sequence: TGTGCCAGCAGCCCGGGCCCCCTGCAGGAGACCCAGTACTTC. It specifies CASSPGPLQETQYF. The chain carries TRBV12-3 or TRBV12-4 and TRBJ2-5; no clear D gene. The CDR3 has 14 amino acids. V lost 6 bases to trimming and J lost 5 bases, with 16 bases between them.

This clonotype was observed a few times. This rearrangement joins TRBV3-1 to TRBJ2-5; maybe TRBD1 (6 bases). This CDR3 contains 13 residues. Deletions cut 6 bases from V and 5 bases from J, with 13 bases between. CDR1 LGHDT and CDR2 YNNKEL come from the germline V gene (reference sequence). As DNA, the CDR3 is TGTGCCAGCAGGGGGGCCGGGGTGGAGACCCAGTACTTC. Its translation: CASRGAGVETQYF.

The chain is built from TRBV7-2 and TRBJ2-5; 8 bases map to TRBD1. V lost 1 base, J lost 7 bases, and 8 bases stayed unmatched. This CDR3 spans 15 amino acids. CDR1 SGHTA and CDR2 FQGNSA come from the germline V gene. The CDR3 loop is CASSLGGRDRGTQYF. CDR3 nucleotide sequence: TGTGCCAGCAGCTTAGGAGGGCGCGACAGGGGGACCCAGTACTTC.

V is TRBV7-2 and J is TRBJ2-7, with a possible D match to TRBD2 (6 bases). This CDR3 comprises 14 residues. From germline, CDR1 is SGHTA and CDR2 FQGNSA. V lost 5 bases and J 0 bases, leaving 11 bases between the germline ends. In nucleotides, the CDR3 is TGTGCCAGCAGCGCGGGACTCCCCTCCTACGAGCAGTACTTC. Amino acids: CASSAGLPSYEQYF.

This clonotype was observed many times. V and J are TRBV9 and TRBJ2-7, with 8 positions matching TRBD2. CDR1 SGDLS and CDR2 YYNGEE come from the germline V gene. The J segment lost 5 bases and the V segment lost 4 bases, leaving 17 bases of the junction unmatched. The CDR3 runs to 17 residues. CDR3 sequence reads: CASSPAGRGGNPNEQYF. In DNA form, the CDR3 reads TGTGCCAGCAGCCCGGCCGGACGGGGGGGGAATCCAAACGAGCAGTACTTC.

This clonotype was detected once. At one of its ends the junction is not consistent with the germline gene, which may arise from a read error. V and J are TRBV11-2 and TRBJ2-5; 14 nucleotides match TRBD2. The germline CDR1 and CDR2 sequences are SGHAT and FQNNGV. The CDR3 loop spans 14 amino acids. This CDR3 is CASGLAGGGETRYF. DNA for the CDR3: TGTGCCAGTGGACTAGCGGGGGGTGGAGAGACCCGGTACTTC.

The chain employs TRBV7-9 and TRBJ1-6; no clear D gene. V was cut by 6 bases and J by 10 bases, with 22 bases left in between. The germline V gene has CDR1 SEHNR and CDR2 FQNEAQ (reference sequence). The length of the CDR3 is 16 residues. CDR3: CASSPGLAGELSPLHF. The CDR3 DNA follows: TGTGCCAGCAGTCCAGGACTAGCCGGGGAGCTGTCACCCCTCCACTTT.

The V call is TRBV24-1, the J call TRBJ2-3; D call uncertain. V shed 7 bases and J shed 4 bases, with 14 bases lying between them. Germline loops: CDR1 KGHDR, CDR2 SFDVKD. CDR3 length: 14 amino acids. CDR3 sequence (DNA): TGTGCCACCAGCGACTCCAAAGGGCCAGATACGCAGTATTTT. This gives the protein CATSDSKGPDTQYF.

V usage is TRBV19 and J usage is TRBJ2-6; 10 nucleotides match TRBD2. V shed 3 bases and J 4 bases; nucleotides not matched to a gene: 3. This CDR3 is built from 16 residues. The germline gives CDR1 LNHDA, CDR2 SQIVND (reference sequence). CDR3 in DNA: TGTGCCAGTAGTATTAGCGGGGGGCGAGGGGCCAACGTCCTGACTTTC. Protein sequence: CASSISGGRGANVLTF.

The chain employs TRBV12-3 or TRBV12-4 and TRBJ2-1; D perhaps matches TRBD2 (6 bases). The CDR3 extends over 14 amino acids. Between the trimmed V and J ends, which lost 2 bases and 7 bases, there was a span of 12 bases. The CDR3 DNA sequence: TGTGCCAGCAGTTTAATCGGGAGAGTAAATGAGCAGTTCTTC. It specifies CASSLIGRVNEQFF.

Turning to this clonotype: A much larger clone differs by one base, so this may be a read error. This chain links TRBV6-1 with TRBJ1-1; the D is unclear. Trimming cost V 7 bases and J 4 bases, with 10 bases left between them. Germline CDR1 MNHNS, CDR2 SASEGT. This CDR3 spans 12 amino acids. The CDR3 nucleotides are TGTGCCAGCAAGCGGTCGAGCACTGAAGCTTTCTTT. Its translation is CASKRSSTEAFF.

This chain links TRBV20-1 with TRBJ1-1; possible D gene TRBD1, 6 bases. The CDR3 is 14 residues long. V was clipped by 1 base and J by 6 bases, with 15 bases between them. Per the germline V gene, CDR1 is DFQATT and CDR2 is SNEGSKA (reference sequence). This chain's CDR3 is CSARVSGERAEAFF. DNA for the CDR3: TGCAGTGCTAGAGTGTCAGGGGAGAGGGCTGAAGCTTTCTTT.

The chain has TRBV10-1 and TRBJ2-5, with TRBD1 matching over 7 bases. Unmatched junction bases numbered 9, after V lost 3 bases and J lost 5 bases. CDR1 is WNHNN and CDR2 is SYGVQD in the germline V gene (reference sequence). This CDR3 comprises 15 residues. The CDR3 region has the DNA TGCGCCAGCAGTGACCGACAGGGTACGGGTGAGACCCAGTACTTC. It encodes CASSDRQGTGETQYF.

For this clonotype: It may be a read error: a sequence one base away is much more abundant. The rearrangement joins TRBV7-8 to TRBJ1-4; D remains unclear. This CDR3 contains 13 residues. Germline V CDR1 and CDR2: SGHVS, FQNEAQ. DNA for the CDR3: TGTGCCAGCAGCTTAGGAAGGGTTGAAAAACTGTCTTTT. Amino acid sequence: CASSLGRVEKLSF.

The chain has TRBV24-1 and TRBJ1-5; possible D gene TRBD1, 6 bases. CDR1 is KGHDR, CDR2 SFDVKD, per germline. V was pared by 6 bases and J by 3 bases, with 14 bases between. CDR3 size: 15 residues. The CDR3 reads CATSSATGNNQPQHF. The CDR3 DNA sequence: TGTGCCACCAGTAGTGCAACAGGGAACAATCAGCCCCAGCATTTT.

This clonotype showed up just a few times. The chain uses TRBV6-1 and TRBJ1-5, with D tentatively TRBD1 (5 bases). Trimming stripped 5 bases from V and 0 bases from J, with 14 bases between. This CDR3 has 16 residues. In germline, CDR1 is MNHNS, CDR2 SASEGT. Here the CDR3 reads CASSPNQGYSNQPQHF. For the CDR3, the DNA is TGTGCCAGCAGTCCAAACCAGGGATATAGCAATCAGCCCCAGCATTTT.

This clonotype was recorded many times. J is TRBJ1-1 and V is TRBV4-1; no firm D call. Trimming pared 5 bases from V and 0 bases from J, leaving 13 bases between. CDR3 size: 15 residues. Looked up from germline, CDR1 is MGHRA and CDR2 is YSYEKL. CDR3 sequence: CASSSRERMNTEAFF. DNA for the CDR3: TGCGCCAGCAGCTCAAGGGAGAGGATGAACACTGAAGCTTTCTTT.

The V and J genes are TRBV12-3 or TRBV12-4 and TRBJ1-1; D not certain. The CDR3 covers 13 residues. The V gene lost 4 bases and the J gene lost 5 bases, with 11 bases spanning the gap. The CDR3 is CASSYWGGTEAFF. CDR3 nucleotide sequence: TGTGCCAGCAGTTACTGGGGAGGAACTGAAGCTTTCTTT.

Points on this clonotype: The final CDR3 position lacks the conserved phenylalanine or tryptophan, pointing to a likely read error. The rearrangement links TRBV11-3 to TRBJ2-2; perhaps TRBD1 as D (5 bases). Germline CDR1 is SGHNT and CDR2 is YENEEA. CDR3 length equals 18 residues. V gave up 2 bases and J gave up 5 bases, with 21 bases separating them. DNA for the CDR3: TGTGCCAGCAGCTTACTCCGCCAGGGCGGTAGAGGAACCGGGGAGCTGTTTTCT. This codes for CASSLLRQGGRGTGELFS.

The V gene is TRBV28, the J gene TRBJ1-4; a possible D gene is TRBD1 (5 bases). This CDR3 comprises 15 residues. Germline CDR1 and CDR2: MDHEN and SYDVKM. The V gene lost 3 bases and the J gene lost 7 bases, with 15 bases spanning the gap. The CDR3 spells CASSLLAGSGEKLFF. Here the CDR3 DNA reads TGTGCCAGCAGTTTGTTAGCAGGGTCGGGTGAAAAACTGTTTTTT.

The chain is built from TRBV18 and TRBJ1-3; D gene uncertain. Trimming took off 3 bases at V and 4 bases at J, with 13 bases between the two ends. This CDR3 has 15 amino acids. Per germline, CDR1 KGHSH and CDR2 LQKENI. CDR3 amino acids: CASSPVESQGNTIYF. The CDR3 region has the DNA TGTGCCAGCTCACCGGTGGAGTCTCAAGGAAACACCATATATTTT.

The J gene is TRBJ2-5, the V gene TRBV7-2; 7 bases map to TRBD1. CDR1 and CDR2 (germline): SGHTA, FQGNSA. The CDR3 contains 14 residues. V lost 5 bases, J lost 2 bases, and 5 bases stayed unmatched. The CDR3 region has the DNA TGTGCCAGCAGCGAACAGGGGTGGCAAGAGACCCAGTACTTC. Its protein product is CASSEQGWQETQYF.

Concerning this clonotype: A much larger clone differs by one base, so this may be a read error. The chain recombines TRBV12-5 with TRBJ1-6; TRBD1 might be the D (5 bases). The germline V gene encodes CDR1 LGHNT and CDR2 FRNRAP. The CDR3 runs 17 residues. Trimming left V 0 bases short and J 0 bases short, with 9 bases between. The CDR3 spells CASGLVRGGSYNSPLHF. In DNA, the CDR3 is TGTGCTAGTGGTTTGGTACGGGGGGGCTCCTATAATTCACCCCTCCACTTT.

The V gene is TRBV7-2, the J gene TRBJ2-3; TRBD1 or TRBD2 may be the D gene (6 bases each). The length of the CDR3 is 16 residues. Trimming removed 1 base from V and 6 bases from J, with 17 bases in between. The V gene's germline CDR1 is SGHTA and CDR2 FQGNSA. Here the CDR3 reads CASSLGGARGRDTQYF. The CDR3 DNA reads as TGTGCCAGCAGCTTAGGGGGGGCTCGCGGTCGGGATACGCAGTATTTT.

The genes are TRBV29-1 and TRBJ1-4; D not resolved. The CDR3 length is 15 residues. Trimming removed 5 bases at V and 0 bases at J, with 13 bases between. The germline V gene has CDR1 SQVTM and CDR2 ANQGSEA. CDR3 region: CSVIGRQATNEKLFF. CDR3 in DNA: TGCAGCGTTATTGGGCGGCAGGCAACTAATGAAAAACTGTTTTTT.

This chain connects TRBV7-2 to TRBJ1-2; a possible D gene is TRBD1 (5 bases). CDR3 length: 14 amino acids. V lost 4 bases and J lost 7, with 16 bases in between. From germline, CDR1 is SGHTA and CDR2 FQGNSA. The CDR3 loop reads CASSYETPGSGYTF. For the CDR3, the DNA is TGTGCCAGCAGCTATGAAACCCCAGGGTCTGGCTACACCTTC.

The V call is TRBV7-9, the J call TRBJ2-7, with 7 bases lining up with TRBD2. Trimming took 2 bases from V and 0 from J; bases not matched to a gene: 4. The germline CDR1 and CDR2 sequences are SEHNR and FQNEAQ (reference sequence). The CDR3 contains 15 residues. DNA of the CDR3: TGTGCCAGCAGCTTACAGGGAGGGGCCTCCTACGAGCAGTACTTC. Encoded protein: CASSLQGGASYEQYF. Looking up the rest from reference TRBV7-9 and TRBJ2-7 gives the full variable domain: DTGVSQNPRHKITKRGQNVTFRCDPISEHNRLYWYRQTLGQGPEFLTYFQNEAQLEKSRLLSDRFSAERPKGSFSTLEIQRTEQGDSAMYLCASSLQGGASYEQYFGPGTRLTVT.

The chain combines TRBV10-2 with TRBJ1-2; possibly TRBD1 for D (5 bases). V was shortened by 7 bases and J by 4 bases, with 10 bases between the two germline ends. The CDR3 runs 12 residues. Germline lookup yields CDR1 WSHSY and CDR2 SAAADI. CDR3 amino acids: CASMKDSYGYTF. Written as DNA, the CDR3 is TGCGCCAGCATGAAAGACAGCTATGGCTACACCTTC.

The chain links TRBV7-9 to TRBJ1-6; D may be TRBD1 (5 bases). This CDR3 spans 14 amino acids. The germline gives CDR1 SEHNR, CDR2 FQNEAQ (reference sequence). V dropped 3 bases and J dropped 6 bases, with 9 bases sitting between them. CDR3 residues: CASSFGDFNSPLHF. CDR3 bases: TGTGCCAGCAGCTTCGGGGACTTTAATTCACCCCTCCACTTT.

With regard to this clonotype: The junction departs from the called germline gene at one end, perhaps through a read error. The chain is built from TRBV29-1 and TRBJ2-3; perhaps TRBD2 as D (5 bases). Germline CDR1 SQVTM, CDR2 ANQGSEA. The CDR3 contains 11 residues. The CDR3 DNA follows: TGCAGCGTTCCTAGCAAAGATACGCAGTATTTT. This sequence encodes CSVPSKDTQYF.

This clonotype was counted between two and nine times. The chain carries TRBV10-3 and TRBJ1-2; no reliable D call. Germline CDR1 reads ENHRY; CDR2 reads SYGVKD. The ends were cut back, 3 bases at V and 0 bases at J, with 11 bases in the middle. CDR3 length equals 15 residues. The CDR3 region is CAISDQPAANYGYTF. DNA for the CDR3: TGTGCCATCAGTGACCAACCGGCAGCTAACTATGGCTACACCTTC.